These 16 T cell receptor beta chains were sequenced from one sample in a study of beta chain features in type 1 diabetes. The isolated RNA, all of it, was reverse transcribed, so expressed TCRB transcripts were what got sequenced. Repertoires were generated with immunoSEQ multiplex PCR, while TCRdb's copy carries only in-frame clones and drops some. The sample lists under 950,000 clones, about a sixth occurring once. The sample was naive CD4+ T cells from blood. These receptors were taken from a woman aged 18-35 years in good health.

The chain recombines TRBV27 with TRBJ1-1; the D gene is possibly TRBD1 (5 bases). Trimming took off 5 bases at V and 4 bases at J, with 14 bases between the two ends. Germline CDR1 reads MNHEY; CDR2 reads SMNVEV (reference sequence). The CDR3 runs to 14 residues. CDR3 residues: CASSPWGGITEAFF. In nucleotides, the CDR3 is TGTGCCAGCAGTCCGTGGGGGGGGATCACTGAAGCTTTCTTT.

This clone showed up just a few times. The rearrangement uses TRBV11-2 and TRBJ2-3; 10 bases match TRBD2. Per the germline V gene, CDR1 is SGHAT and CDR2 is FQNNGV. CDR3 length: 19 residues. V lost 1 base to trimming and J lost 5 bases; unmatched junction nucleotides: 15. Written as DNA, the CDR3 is TGTGCCAGCAGCTTAGTCGGCAGGGTCCTAGCGGGAGTCGGAGATACGCAGTATTTT. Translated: CASSLVGRVLAGVGDTQYF.

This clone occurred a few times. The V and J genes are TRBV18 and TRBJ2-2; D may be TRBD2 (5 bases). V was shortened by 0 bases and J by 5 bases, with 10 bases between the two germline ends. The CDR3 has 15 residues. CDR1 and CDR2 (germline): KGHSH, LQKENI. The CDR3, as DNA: TGTGCCAGCTCACCACCGAGCGGAGAGACCGGGGAGCTGTTTTTT. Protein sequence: CASSPPSGETGELFF. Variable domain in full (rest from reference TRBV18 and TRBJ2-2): NAGVMQNPRHLVRRRGQEARLRCSPMKGHSHVYWYRQLPEEGLKFMVYLQKENIIDESGMPKERFSAEFPKEGPSILRIQQVVRGDSAAYFCASSPPSGETGELFFGEGSRLTVL.

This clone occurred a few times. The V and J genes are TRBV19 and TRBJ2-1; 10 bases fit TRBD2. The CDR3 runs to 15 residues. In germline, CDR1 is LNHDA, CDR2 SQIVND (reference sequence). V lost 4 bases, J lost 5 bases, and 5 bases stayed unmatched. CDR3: CASSTLAGINNEQFF. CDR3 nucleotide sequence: TGTGCCAGTAGTACACTAGCGGGAATTAACAATGAGCAGTTCTTC.

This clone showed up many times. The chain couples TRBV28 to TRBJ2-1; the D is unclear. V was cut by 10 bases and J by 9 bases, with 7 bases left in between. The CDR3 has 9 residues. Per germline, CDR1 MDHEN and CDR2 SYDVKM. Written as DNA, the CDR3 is TGTGCCACCCAGCCTGAGCAGTTCTTC. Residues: CATQPEQFF.

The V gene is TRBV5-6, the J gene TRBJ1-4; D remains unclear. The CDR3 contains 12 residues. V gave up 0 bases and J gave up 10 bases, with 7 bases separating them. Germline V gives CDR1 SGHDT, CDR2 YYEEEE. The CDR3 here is CASSLGSGKLFF. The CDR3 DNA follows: TGTGCCAGCAGCTTGGGTTCGGGAAAACTGTTTTTT.

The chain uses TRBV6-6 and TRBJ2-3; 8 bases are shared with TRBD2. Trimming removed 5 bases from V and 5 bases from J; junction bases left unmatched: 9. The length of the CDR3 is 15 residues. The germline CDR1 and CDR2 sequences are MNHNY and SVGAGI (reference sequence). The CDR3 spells CASSGLAGGGDTQYF. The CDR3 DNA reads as TGTGCCAGCAGTGGGCTCGCGGGAGGAGGAGATACGCAGTATTTT.

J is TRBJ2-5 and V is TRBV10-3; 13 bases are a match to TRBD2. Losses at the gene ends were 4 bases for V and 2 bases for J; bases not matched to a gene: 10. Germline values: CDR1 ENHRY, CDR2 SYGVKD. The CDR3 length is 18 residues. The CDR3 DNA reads TGTGCCATCAGTGGTACGGGACTAGCGGGACGAGGGCAAGAGACCCAGTACTTC. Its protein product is CAISGTGLAGRGQETQYF.

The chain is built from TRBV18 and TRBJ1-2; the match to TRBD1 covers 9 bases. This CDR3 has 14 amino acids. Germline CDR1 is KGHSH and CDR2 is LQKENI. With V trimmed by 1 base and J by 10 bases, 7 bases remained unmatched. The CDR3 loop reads CASSPQRDRVDYTF. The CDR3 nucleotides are TGTGCCAGCTCACCACAGCGGGACAGGGTGGACTACACCTTC.

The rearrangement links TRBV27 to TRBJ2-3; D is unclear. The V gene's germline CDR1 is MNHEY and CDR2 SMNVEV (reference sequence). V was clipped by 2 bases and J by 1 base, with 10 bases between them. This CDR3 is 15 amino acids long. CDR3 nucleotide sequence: TGTGCCAGCAGTTTAGTGGGGTGGGGCACAGATACGCAGTATTTT. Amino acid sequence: CASSLVGWGTDTQYF.

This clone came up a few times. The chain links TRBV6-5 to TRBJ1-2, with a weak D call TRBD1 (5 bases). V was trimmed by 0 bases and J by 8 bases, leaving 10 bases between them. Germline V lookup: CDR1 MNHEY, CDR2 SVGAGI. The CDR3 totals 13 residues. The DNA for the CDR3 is TGTGCCAGCAGTTACTCCAGGGTCGGCGGCTACACCTTC. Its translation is CASSYSRVGGYTF.

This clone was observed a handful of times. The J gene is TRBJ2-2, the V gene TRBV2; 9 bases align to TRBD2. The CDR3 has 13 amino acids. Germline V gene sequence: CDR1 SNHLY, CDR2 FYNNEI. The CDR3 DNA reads TGTGCAACACGACTAGCGGAAACCGGGGAGCTGTTTTTT. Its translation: CATRLAETGELFF. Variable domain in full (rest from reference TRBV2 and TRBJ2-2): EPEVTQTPSHQVTQMGQEVILRCVPISNHLYFYWYRQILGQKVEFLVSFYNNEISEKSEIFDDQFSVERPDGSNFTLKIRSTKLEDSAMYFCATRLAETGELFFGEGSRLTVL.

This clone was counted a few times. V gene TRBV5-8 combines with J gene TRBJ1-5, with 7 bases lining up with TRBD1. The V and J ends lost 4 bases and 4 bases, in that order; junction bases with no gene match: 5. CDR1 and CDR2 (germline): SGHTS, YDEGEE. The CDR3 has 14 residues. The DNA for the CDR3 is TGTGCCAGCAGCCCGGGACAGAATAATCAGCCCCAGCATTTT. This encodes CASSPGQNNQPQHF.

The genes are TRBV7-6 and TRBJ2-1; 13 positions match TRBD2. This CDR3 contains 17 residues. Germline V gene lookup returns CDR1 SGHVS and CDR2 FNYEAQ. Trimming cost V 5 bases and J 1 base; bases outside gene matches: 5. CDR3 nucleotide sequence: TGTGCCAGCAGCCCACGGACTAGCGGGGGTTCCTACAATGAGCAGTTCTTC. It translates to CASSPRTSGGSYNEQFF.

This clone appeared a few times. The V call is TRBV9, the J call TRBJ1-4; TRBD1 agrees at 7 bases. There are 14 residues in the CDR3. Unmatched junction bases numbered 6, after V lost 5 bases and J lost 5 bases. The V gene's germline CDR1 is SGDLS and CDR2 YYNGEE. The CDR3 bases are TGTGCCAGCAGTCGCGTGGACAGGAATGAAAAACTGTTTTTT. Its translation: CASSRVDRNEKLFF.

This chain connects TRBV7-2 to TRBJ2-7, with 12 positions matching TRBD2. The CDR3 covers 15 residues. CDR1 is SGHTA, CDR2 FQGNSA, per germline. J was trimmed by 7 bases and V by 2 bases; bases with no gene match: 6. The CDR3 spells CASSLSSGRAGEQYF. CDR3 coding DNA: TGTGCCAGCAGCTTATCTAGCGGGAGGGCCGGAGAGCAGTACTTC.